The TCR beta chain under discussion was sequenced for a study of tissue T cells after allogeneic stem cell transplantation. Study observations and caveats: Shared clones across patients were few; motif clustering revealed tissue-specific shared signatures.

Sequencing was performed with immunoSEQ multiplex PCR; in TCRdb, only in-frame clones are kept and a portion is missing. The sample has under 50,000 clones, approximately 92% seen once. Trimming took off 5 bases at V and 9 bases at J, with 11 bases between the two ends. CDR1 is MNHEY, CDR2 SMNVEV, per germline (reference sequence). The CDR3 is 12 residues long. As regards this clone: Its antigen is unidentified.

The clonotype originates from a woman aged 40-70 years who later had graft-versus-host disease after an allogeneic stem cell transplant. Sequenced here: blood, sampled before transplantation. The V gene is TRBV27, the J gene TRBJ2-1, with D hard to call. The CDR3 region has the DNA TGTGCCAGCAGTCGCCACCCGGGTGAGCAGTTCTTC. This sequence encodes CASSRHPGEQFF.